One sample yielded the 24 T cell receptor beta chains listed below, sequenced in a study of cytomegalovirus exposure and HLA in healthy donors. PCR used 60 Vbeta primers and 13 Jbeta primers. The repertoire was sequenced with immunoSEQ multiplex PCR; TCRdb's copy has only in-frame clones and lacks some. The repertoire holds around 250,000 clones, 70% to 90% seen once, with around 8.6% in the top ten. The specimen was PBMCs. Every receptor here comes from a woman in her fifties or sixties in good health and CMV-seropositive.

The chain recombines TRBV6-8 with TRBJ2-1, with a possible D match to TRBD2 (5 bases). Germline V CDR1 and CDR2: MNHGY, SAAAGT. Deletions cut 11 bases from V and 9 bases from J, with 5 bases between. The CDR3 length is 8 residues. The CDR3 region has the DNA TGTGCCGGGAGTGAGCAGTTCTTC. This gives the protein CAGSEQFF.

The CDR3 loop is CASSESPTDQRYEQYF. CDR3 sequence (DNA): TGCGCCAGCAGTGAGTCTCCGACAGATCAGCGCTACGAGCAGTACTTC. The V and J genes are TRBV10-1 and TRBJ2-7; tentatively, D is TRBD1 (5 bases). The CDR3 contains 16 residues. Germline assignment: CDR1 WNHNN and CDR2 SYGVQD (reference sequence). Between the trimmed V and J ends, which lost 0 bases and 3 bases, there was a span of 15 bases.

The chain has TRBV10-3 and TRBJ1-5; D perhaps matches TRBD1 (6 bases). Germline CDR1 reads ENHRY; CDR2 reads SYGVKD. Trimming left V 6 bases short and J 2 bases short, with 11 bases between. The CDR3 totals 14 residues. CDR3 amino acids: CAIRDQGRNQPQHF. The DNA for the CDR3 is TGTGCCATCAGGGATCAGGGGCGCAATCAGCCCCAGCATTTT.

This chain uses TRBV25-1 with TRBJ2-3; the match to TRBD2 covers 9 bases. The CDR3 runs to 14 residues. Germline V gene sequence: CDR1 MGHDK, CDR2 SYGVNS. V lost 6 bases, J lost 3 bases, and 4 bases stayed unmatched. The CDR3 here is CASRAGGLTDTQYF. In DNA form, the CDR3 reads TGTGCCAGCAGGGCGGGAGGGTTAACAGATACGCAGTATTTT.

In its sample, this clone was seen a few times. The J gene is TRBJ2-7, the V gene TRBV6-5; 10 nucleotides match TRBD2. Germline CDR1 reads MNHEY; CDR2 reads SVGAGI. This CDR3 contains 14 residues. V was pared by 9 bases and J by 6 bases, with 11 bases of the junction left unmatched. DNA for the CDR3: TGTGCCAGTCACAGCGGGAGGGCCATCCGCGAGCAGTACTTC. Protein: CASHSGRAIREQYF.

This chain joins TRBV25-1 and TRBJ2-1; 10 bases agree with TRBD2. The length of the CDR3 is 17 residues. J was trimmed by 1 base and V by 5 bases; bases with no gene match: 8. The germline CDR1 and CDR2 sequences are MGHDK and SYGVNS. CDR3 nucleotide sequence: TGTGCCAGCAGTCATTCTAGCGGGGGCCCTTCCTACAATGAGCAGTTCTTC. The encoded protein is CASSHSSGGPSYNEQFF.

This sequence joins TRBV5-1 and TRBJ2-5; TRBD2 aligns across 8 bases. The germline gives CDR1 SGHRS, CDR2 YFSETQ. The CDR3 is made up of 14 amino acids. The V segment lost 4 bases and the J segment 0 bases; nucleotides outside the gene matches: 2. The CDR3 bases are TGCGCCAGCAGCAATAGCGGGGACCAAGAGACCCAGTACTTC. Its translation: CASSNSGDQETQYF.

CDR3 in DNA: TGTGCCAGCAGCCAAGTGGGACTAGCGGGATACGAGCAGTACTTC. Its protein is CASSQVGLAGYEQYF. The chain carries TRBV14 and TRBJ2-7, with 13 bases that match TRBD2. Germline trimming cut 1 base from V and 4 bases from J; bases unmatched to any gene: 1. Germline V gives CDR1 SGHDN, CDR2 FVKESK. This CDR3 is built from 15 residues.

This sequence joins TRBV29-1 and TRBJ2-3; 8 nucleotides agree with TRBD2. The germline CDR1 and CDR2 sequences are SQVTM and ANQGSEA. The CDR3 contains 14 residues. Germline trimming cut 4 bases from V and 0 bases from J; bases unmatched to any gene: 3. CDR3 region: CSVAGTRSTDTQYF. The CDR3 bases are TGCAGCGTTGCGGGGACTAGGAGCACAGATACGCAGTATTTT.

This chain links TRBV7-2 with TRBJ2-1; TRBD2 agrees at 13 bases. This CDR3 is 15 amino acids long. After removal of 5 bases from V and 6 bases from J, the junction contained 4 bases not matched to a gene. Looked up from germline, CDR1 is SGHTA and CDR2 is FQGNSA. Here the CDR3 reads CASSTGTSGVNEQFF. The CDR3, as DNA: TGTGCCAGCAGCACTGGGACTAGCGGGGTCAATGAGCAGTTCTTC.

This clone was detected only once. This chain joins TRBV7-9 and TRBJ2-1; a possible D gene is TRBD2 (5 bases). With 5 bases removed from V and 10 bases from J, the gap between germline ends came to 12 bases. There are 12 residues in the CDR3. Germline loops: CDR1 SEHNR, CDR2 FQNEAQ (reference sequence). CDR3 nucleotides: TGTGCCAGCAGCGCCGACTACCAGGAGCAGTTCTTC. Translated, it gives CASSADYQEQFF. Drawing the rest from reference TRBV7-9 and TRBJ2-1, the complete variable domain is DTGVSQNPRHKITKRGQNVTFRCDPISEHNRLYWYRQTLGQGPEFLTYFQNEAQLEKSRLLSDRFSAERPKGSFSTLEIQRTEQGDSAMYLCASSADYQEQFFGPGTRLTVL.

The chain's CDR3 is CASSLLARFNYGYTF. The CDR3 region has the DNA TGTGCCAGCAGTTTACTGGCCAGGTTTAACTATGGCTACACCTTC. The genes are TRBV28 and TRBJ1-2; D unclear. This CDR3 has 15 amino acids. The germline CDR1 and CDR2 sequences are MDHEN and SYDVKM. The V gene lost 2 bases and the J gene lost 1 base, with 11 bases spanning the gap.

The V call is TRBV27, the J call TRBJ2-7; tentative D call: TRBD1 (7 bases). CDR1 and CDR2 (germline): MNHEY, SMNVEV (reference sequence). The CDR3 is 14 amino acids. V was cut by 8 bases and J by 5 bases, with 19 bases left in between. DNA for the CDR3: TGTGCCAGCTCCGGGCGGGGACAGCAACACGAGCAGTACTTC. It is translated as CASSGRGQQHEQYF.

This clone has only one observation. J is TRBJ2-7 and V is TRBV2; 7 positions match TRBD2. Trimming at V came to 6 bases and at J to 3 bases, leaving 14 bases not matched to a gene. The CDR3 has 16 amino acids. Germline V lookup: CDR1 SNHLY, CDR2 FYNNEI. CDR3 protein: CASRSLDGGRDYEQYF. The CDR3 DNA reads as TGTGCCAGCAGAAGCCTTGACGGAGGGAGGGACTACGAGCAGTACTTC.

The chain combines TRBV27 with TRBJ2-7, with 8 positions matching TRBD2. The CDR3 extends over 15 amino acids. Per germline, CDR1 MNHEY and CDR2 SMNVEV (reference sequence). V lost 6 bases and J lost 4; bases outside the gene matches: 11. The CDR3 DNA reads as TGTGCCAGCAGCCAGACGTGGCCTAGCGGGTACGAGCAGTACTTC. It encodes CASSQTWPSGYEQYF.

Only a few counts were recorded for this clone. The chain links TRBV29-1 to TRBJ2-5; TRBD2 matches 10 bases. Per germline, CDR1 SQVTM and CDR2 ANQGSEA. The CDR3 runs to 13 residues. V lost 7 bases and J lost 5; bases outside the gene matches: 7. This CDR3 reads CSAIAGGDETQYF. DNA for the CDR3: TGCAGCGCTATAGCGGGAGGAGATGAGACCCAGTACTTC.

The sample holds a few counts of this clone. The rearrangement joins TRBV5-1 to TRBJ1-4, with a tentative D call TRBD1 (5 bases). CDR1 is SGHRS, CDR2 YFSETQ, per germline. V shed 3 bases and J shed 12 bases, with 27 bases lying between them. CDR3 length: 17 amino acids. In DNA form, the CDR3 reads TGCGCCAGCAGCTACACAGGCCCACAGACCGTGCCATGGGAACTGTTTTTT. Its translation is CASSYTGPQTVPWELFF.

This clone was counted only a few times. The chain combines TRBV20-1 with TRBJ1-1; D unresolved. The V end lost 5 bases, the J end lost 7 bases, and 11 bases lay between the germline ends. The CDR3 spans 11 residues. The germline gives CDR1 DFQATT, CDR2 SNEGSKA (reference sequence). The chain's CDR3 is CSAPRGDEAFF. CDR3 nucleotide sequence: TGCAGTGCTCCCCGCGGGGATGAAGCTTTCTTT.

The chain links TRBV6-1 to TRBJ1-5; D uncertain. Between the trimmed V and J ends, which lost 0 bases and 6 bases, there was a span of 12 bases. The germline CDR1 and CDR2 sequences are MNHNS and SASEGT. The CDR3 length is 15 residues. The CDR3 protein is CASSEAQPGSQPQHF. CDR3 DNA sequence: TGTGCCAGCAGTGAAGCGCAGCCCGGGAGTCAGCCCCAGCATTTT.

This chain uses TRBV7-3 with TRBJ2-1; TRBD1 might be the D (7 bases). Trimming left V 5 bases short and J 0 bases short, with 11 bases between. From germline, CDR1 is SGHTA and CDR2 FQGTGA. This CDR3 is 15 amino acids long. CDR3 sequence reads: CASSLQGGSYNEQFF. CDR3 nucleotide sequence: TGTGCCAGCAGCCTGCAGGGGGGCTCCTACAATGAGCAGTTCTTC.

The chain is built from TRBV5-4 and TRBJ2-1, with D uncertain. The germline V gene has CDR1 SGHNT and CDR2 YYREEE (reference sequence). The CDR3 length is 13 residues. V lost 0 bases and J 4 bases, leaving 5 bases between the germline ends. The CDR3 loop is CASSLARYNEQFF. The CDR3 nucleotides are TGTGCCAGCAGCTTGGCCAGGTACAATGAGCAGTTCTTC.

V usage is TRBV5-6 and J usage is TRBJ2-1, with D possibly TRBD2 on 6 matching bases. Germline V lookup: CDR1 SGHDT, CDR2 YYEEEE. CDR3 length: 15 amino acids. Deletions cut 0 bases from V and 3 bases from J, with 10 bases between. CDR3 protein: CASSLAGAVYNEQFF. For the CDR3, the DNA is TGTGCCAGCAGCTTGGCGGGAGCCGTCTACAATGAGCAGTTCTTC.

The sample holds one count of this clone. This chain joins TRBV5-5 and TRBJ1-5, with TRBD1 identical over 7 bases. With 3 bases clipped from V and 7 bases from J, the junction kept 4 bases outside the gene matches. Germline loops: CDR1 SGHKS, CDR2 YYEKEE (reference sequence). This CDR3 spans 13 amino acids. CDR3 DNA sequence: TGTGCCAGCAGCTGGGGACAGCAACAGCCCCAGCATTTT. Translated, it gives CASSWGQQQPQHF.

The J gene is TRBJ2-7, the V gene TRBV19; 8 nucleotides match TRBD1. Per germline, CDR1 LNHDA and CDR2 SQIVND (reference sequence). Trimming took 2 bases from V and 2 from J; bases not matched to a gene: 2. CDR3 length: 14 amino acids. This CDR3 is CASSINRGAYEQYF. The CDR3 DNA reads TGTGCCAGTAGTATAAACAGGGGGGCCTACGAGCAGTACTTC. The whole variable domain, filled in from reference TRBV19 and TRBJ2-7, reads DGGITQSPKYLFRKEGQNVTLSCEQNLNHDAMYWYRQDPGQGLRLIYYSQIVNDFQKGDIAEGYSVSREKKESFPLTVTSAQKNPTAFYLCASSINRGAYEQYFGPGTRLTVT.